The present TCR beta chain was sequenced within a study of blood T cell repertoires in COVID-19. Study details: Italy, Spain and the United States were the sources of the convalescent and acute COVID-19 samples. PBMCs, B-cell-depleted T cells, or T cells provided the cDNA or gDNA that made up the material.

The repertoire was sequenced with immunoSEQ multiplex PCR; TCRdb's copy has only in-frame clones and lacks some. The top ten clones hold around 1.7% of a sample with 350,000 to 450,000 clones, about nine tenths of them seen once. Participant-given clinical history determined each cohort assignment. The recovered donors of Cohort 3 showed two negative PCRs, clearance, or symptom resolution. The germline V gene encodes CDR1 KGHSH and CDR2 LQKENI. With 1 base removed from V and 6 bases from J, the gap between germline ends came to 18 bases. CDR3 length: 16 residues. The sequenced sample consisted of PBMCs or T cells enriched from blood (not recorded which). The clonotype originates from a woman in her twenties or thirties who had recovered from COVID-19. The chain recombines TRBV18 with TRBJ1-2, with D unresolved. The CDR3 sequence: CASSPQREVGRNGYTF. In DNA form, the CDR3 reads TGTGCCAGCTCACCACAAAGGGAGGTAGGGAGGAATGGCTACACCTTC.